This TCR beta chain emerged from a study of Graves' ophthalmopathy and Graves' hyperthyroidism. Study-wide background: A follow-up of 18 months without ophthalmopathy meant that hyperthyroidism was stable.

Beta-chain TCR CDR3 regions were amplified from RNA transcripts. The library came from an HTBI-primed first-round RT-PCR and a second-round multiplex PCR. One entry per CDR3 protein, called by TCRdb with MiXCR from the multiplex PCR reads. The repertoire holds some 1.1 million distinct CDR3 sequences, with 35% to 40% as singletons. This CDR3 comprises 14 residues. The V gene end was trimmed by 7 bases and the J gene end by 5 bases; junction bases not matched to a gene: 5. This sequence joins TRBV12-3 or TRBV12-4 and TRBJ2-2; 9 bases match TRBD1. The sequence was collected from an adult man with Graves' hyperthyroidism. Sequenced material: peripheral blood or thyroid tissue (not recorded which). The CDR3 nucleotides are TGTGCCAGCACTGGGACAGGGAGGACCGGGGAGCTGTTTTTT. Translating gives CASTGTGRTGELFF.